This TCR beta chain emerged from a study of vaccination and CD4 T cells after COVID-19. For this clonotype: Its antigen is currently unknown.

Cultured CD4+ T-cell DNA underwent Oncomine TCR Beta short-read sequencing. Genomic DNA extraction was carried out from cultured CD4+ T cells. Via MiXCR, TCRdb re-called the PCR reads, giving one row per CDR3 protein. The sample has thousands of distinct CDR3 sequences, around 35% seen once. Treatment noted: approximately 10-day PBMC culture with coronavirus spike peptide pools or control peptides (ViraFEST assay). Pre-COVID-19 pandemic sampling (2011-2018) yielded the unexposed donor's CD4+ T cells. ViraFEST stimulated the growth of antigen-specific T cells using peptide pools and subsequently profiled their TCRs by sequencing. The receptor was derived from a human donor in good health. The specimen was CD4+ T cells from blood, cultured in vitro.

CDR3 residues: CASSKVSAGVLPGLAGAYEQYF. In nucleotides, the CDR3 is TGTGCCAGCAGCAAAGTCAGCGCAGGGGTGCTGCCGGGACTAGCGGGGGCCTACGAGCAGTACTTC. The chain is built from TRBV21-1 and TRBJ2-7; the table's D call, TRBD2, was not checked against the DNA. TRBV21-1 counts as a pseudogene. This CDR3 region has 22 residues.